Listed below are T cell receptor beta chains from one sample, sequenced in a study of early T cells in non-severe SARS-CoV-2 infection. TCRdb itself ran the 5' RACE reads through MiXCR, one entry per CDR3 protein. The sample shows around 25,000 distinct CDR3 sequences, roughly 4.5% of them seen only once. The specimen sequenced was whole blood. These receptors were obtained from an adult who was a healthcare worker with PCR-confirmed SARS-CoV-2 infection or an uninfected control (not recorded which). CDR3s include the opening cysteine and the closing phenylalanine or tryptophan. A D gene is named only where the DNA matches it firmly. Expanded clones get a size class; other rows say once, few or many, or leave the size out.

d_gene	j_gene	v_gene	abundance	CDR3nt	CDR3aa
NA	TRBJ2-7	TRBV18	medium-sized	TGTGCCAGCTCACAGTCGGGACACCTCTCCTACGAGCAGTACTTC	CASSQSGHLSYEQYF
NA	TRBJ1-3	TRBV28	many	TGTGCCAGCAGTTTGATTAGGGGGAGTACCTCTGGAAACACCATATATTTT	CASSLIRGSTSGNTIYF
TRBD1	TRBJ2-2	TRBV5-1	NA	TGCGCCAGCAGCTTGCAGGGGGCCGGGACCGGGGAGCTGTTTTTT	CASSLQGAGTGELFF
NA	TRBJ2-4	TRBV28	many	TGTGCCAGCAGTTTCGGAATTCGTCGCTTTCAGTACTTC	CASSFGIRRFQYF
NA	TRBJ2-7	TRBV6-1	many	TGTGCCAGCCGAGCCTCTTGGGACGAGCAGTACTTC	CASRASWDEQYF
TRBD1	TRBJ1-1	TRBV18	many	TGTGCCAGCTCACCTCGACAGGGGGGTGAAGCTTTCTTT	CASSPRQGGEAFF
NA	TRBJ2-7	TRBV14	many	TGTGCCAGCAGCCAACCCCCTGTTTACGAGCAGTACTTC	CASSQPPVYEQYF
NA	TRBJ2-1	TRBV4-2	NA	TGTGCCAGCAGCCAAACTGGCCAACCCCTAAGTCTCAATGAGCAGTTCTTC	CASSQTGQPLSLNEQFF
TRBD1	TRBJ1-6	TRBV12-3/TRBV12-4	many	TGTGCCAGCAGGGCGCTAGGACAGGGGGCGAATTCACCCCTCCACTTT	CASRALGQGANSPLHF
TRBD1	TRBJ2-7	TRBV28	many	TGTGCCAGCAGGAATACACAGGGGGCGAGGGAGCAGTACTTC	CASRNTQGAREQYF
NA	TRBJ2-1	TRBV5-1	many	TGCGCCAGCAGCTTTCTCGCAGGGGCCTGGGATGAGCAGTTCTTC	CASSFLAGAWDEQFF
NA	TRBJ1-5	TRBV6-1	many	TGTGCCAGCAGTGAAGCGCAGGGCCCAGGTAATCAGCCCCAGCATTTT	CASSEAQGPGNQPQHF
NA	TRBJ1-2	TRBV5-6	many	TGTGCCAGCAGCCTTAGCGGGGGCTTCTATGGCTACACCTTC	CASSLSGGFYGYTF
NA	TRBJ2-1	TRBV9	few	TGTGCCAGCAGCTTCCCTCAGGCGGCGAGCTCCTACAATGAGCAGTTCTTC	CASSFPQAASSYNEQFF
NA	TRBJ2-7	TRBV3-1	NA	TGTGCCAGCAGCCAGCTTAGCGGAGGCTCCTACGAGCAGTACTTC	CASSQLSGGSYEQYF
NA	TRBJ2-1	TRBV29-1	many	TGCAGCGGGAGGGGAGTTAGCTCCTACAATGAGCAGTTCTTC	CSGRGVSSYNEQFF
TRBD1	TRBJ1-2	TRBV27	many	TGTGCCAGCAGCCTGACAGGGGGCTACTATGGCTACACCTTC	CASSLTGGYYGYTF
TRBD1	TRBJ1-1	TRBV20-1	NA	TGCAGTGCTTGGACAGGGCTGAACACTGAAGCTTTCTTT	CSAWTGLNTEAFF
NA	TRBJ2-7	TRBV10-2	few	TGCGCCAGCAGTGAACTCTACGAGCAGTACTTC	CASSELYEQYF
NA	TRBJ1-2	TRBV7-2	many	TGTGCCAGCAGCTTAGATGGAGGCCTCTATGGCTACACCTTC	CASSLDGGLYGYTF
NA	TRBJ2-5	TRBV28	many	TGTGCCAGCAGTTTCCACAGGATACAAGAGACCCAGTACTTC	CASSFHRIQETQYF
TRBD1	TRBJ2-7	TRBV9	many	TGTGCCAGCAGCACGGGACAGGGGGTCGCCTACGAGCAGTACTTC	CASSTGQGVAYEQYF
TRBD2	TRBJ2-1	TRBV7-8	few	TGTGCCAGCAGAGAAGGGACTAGCGGGAGTATTGAGCAGTTCTTC	CASREGTSGSIEQFF
TRBD2	TRBJ2-3	TRBV11-2	few	TGTGCCAGCAGCGGATCGGGACTAGCGGGAGGGCGTGATACGCAGTATTTT	CASSGSGLAGGRDTQYF
TRBD1	TRBJ2-1	TRBV20-1	many	TGCAGTGCTCGAACTGACAGGGTCTCCTACAATGAGCAGTTCTTC	CSARTDRVSYNEQFF
NA	TRBJ2-4	TRBV28	many	TGTGCCAGCAGTTACCCCTCCACAGGCTATCTAGCCAAAAACATTCAGTACTTC	CASSYPSTGYLAKNIQYF
NA	TRBJ2-7	TRBV11-2	many	TGTGCCAGCAGCTTAGCGGGGGATGGATACGAGCAGTACTTC	CASSLAGDGYEQYF
TRBD2	TRBJ2-1	TRBV7-8	many	TGTGCCAGCAGCATCAGGACTAGCTTTGGTGAGCAGTTCTTC	CASSIRTSFGEQFF
NA	TRBJ2-3	TRBV12-3/TRBV12-4	many	TGTGCCAGCAGTCCCGCTAGCCCAGATACGCAGTATTTT	CASSPASPDTQYF
TRBD1	TRBJ1-5	TRBV12-3/TRBV12-4	NA	TGTGCCAGCAGAGACAGGGGCGCAAGCAATCAGCCCCAGCATTTT	CASRDRGASNQPQHF
NA	TRBJ2-1	TRBV10-2	many	TGCGCCAGCCGCACGTCTGGCGGCAATGAGCAGTTCTTC	CASRTSGGNEQFF
NA	TRBJ2-7	TRBV12-3/TRBV12-4	NA	TGTGCCAGCAGCTTACAGGGATGGGAGCAGTACTTC	CASSLQGWEQYF
NA	TRBJ2-3	TRBV28	medium-sized	TGTGCCAGCAGTTTGACCGGGACCAACACAGATACGCAGTATTTT	CASSLTGTNTDTQYF
NA	TRBJ1-4	TRBV10-3	many	TGTGCCATCAAGCCGAGGAGAGACGAAAAACTGTTTTTT	CAIKPRRDEKLFF
NA	TRBJ1-1	TRBV11-1	many	TGTGCCAGCAGCTTACCGGGGGGCACTGAAGCTTTCTTT	CASSLPGGTEAFF
NA	TRBJ2-3	TRBV7-8	NA	TGTGCCAACAGCTTAGCGATAACAGGGGATACGCAGTATTTT	CANSLAITGDTQYF
TRBD2	TRBJ2-1	TRBV12-3/TRBV12-4	many	TGTGCCAGCAGTCCAACTAGCGGGAGTTATAATGAGCAGTTCTTC	CASSPTSGSYNEQFF
NA	TRBJ1-6	TRBV7-8	many	TGTGCCAGCAGATTACGAACCGGACAGAGTAATTCACCCCTCCACTTT	CASRLRTGQSNSPLHF